These 5 T cell receptor beta chains were sequenced from one sample in a study of memory CD4+ T cells and cytomegalovirus serostatus. Repertoires were generated with immunoSEQ multiplex PCR, while TCRdb's copy carries only in-frame clones and drops some. The sample gives tens of thousands of clones, 75% to 85% of which show up once; 0.9% to 1.2% is in the top ten. The sort gate was single viable CD3+CD4+CD8-CD45RO+ cells for memory CD4+ T cells. The specimen was memory CD4+ T cells from blood. Every receptor here comes from an adult in good health and CMV-seronegative.

This clone was observed a single time. The rearrangement links TRBV7-3 to TRBJ2-5, with TRBD2 matching 11 bases. The CDR3 is 15 residues long. Losses at the gene ends were 1 base for V and 5 bases for J; bases not matched to a gene: 3. Germline CDR1 SGHTA, CDR2 FQGTGA. The CDR3: CASSLSTSGSETQYF. The CDR3 DNA follows: TGTGCCAGCAGCTTAAGTACTAGCGGGAGTGAGACCCAGTACTTC.

The chain joins TRBV5-1 to TRBJ1-2; 7 bases map to TRBD1. V shed 4 bases and J 1 base; nucleotides not matched to a gene: 7. Germline lookup yields CDR1 SGHRS and CDR2 YFSETQ. CDR3 size: 15 residues. Here the CDR3 reads CASSPGTAFNYGYTF. CDR3 coding DNA: TGCGCCAGCAGCCCCGGGACAGCCTTTAACTATGGCTACACCTTC.

The chain has TRBV18 and TRBJ2-1, with TRBD2 identical over 11 bases. CDR1 and CDR2 (germline): KGHSH, LQKENI. V was pared by 9 bases and J by 3 bases, with 13 bases of the junction left unmatched. This CDR3 has 17 amino acids. The CDR3 here is CASSGTSGSRYYNEQFF. The CDR3 DNA reads TGTGCCAGTTCCGGGACTAGCGGTTCCCGTTACTACAATGAGCAGTTCTTC.

The chain links TRBV5-1 to TRBJ2-5; 13 nucleotides match TRBD2. This CDR3 contains 15 residues. Trimming took 4 bases from V and 5 from J; bases not matched to a gene: 5. Germline V gene data show CDR1 as SGHRS and CDR2 as YFSETQ. CDR3 nucleotides: TGCGCCAGCAGCCGGACTAGCGGGAGTGGTGAGACCCAGTACTTC. Its protein product is CASSRTSGSGETQYF. Full variable domain (outside the CDR3, taken from reference TRBV5-1 and TRBJ2-5): KAGVTQTPRYLIKTRGQQVTLSCSPISGHRSVSWYQQTPGQGLQFLFEYFSETQRNKGNFPGRFSGRQFSNSRSEMNVSTLELGDSALYLCASSRTSGSGETQYFGPGTRLLVL.

V gene TRBV7-2 combines with J gene TRBJ1-3, with D tentatively TRBD1 (5 bases). CDR1 and CDR2 from the germline V gene are SGHTA and FQGNSA. The CDR3 covers 15 residues. Trimming stripped 5 bases from V and 0 bases from J, with 11 bases between. CDR3 sequence reads: CASSRDSRSGNTIYF. CDR3 sequence (DNA): TGTGCCAGCAGCCGCGACAGCCGCTCTGGAAACACCATATATTTT. Combining the CDR3 with reference TRBV7-2 and TRBJ1-3 gives the whole variable domain GAGVSQSPSNKVTEKGKDVELRCDPISGHTALYWYRQSLGQGLEFLIYFQGNSAPDKSGLPSDRFSAERTGGSVSTLTIQRTQQEDSAVYLCASSRDSRSGNTIYFGEGSWLTVV.